Each of the 15 T cell receptor beta chains below was sequenced from the same sample in a study of T cell changes during pregnancy in multiple sclerosis. Sequencing was performed with immunoSEQ multiplex PCR; in TCRdb, only in-frame clones are kept and a portion is missing. The table has tens of thousands of clones, about 91% seen once. The sample was peripheral blood, taken after pregnancy. The receptors derive from a female donor with multiple sclerosis, enrolled in a pregnancy study.

The chain uses TRBV9 and TRBJ2-1, with 8 bases identical to TRBD2. Trimming at V came to 3 bases and at J to 6 bases, leaving 11 bases not matched to a gene. Germline CDR1 is SGDLS and CDR2 is YYNGEE. There are 16 residues in the CDR3. The chain's CDR3 is CASSASLAGEPNEQFF. CDR3 DNA sequence: TGTGCCAGCAGCGCCTCCCTAGCGGGCGAACCCAATGAGCAGTTCTTC.

The chain is built from TRBV30 and TRBJ2-1; TRBD1 matches 8 bases. Germline V CDR1 and CDR2: GTSNPN, SVGIG (reference sequence). The CDR3 loop spans 15 amino acids. Unmatched junction bases numbered 7, after V lost 3 bases and J lost 3 bases. This CDR3 is CAWRGRTGYYNEQFF. The CDR3, as DNA: TGTGCCTGGAGGGGGCGGACAGGGTACTACAATGAGCAGTTCTTC.

The chain has TRBV28 and TRBJ2-7; 8 nucleotides agree with TRBD2. V trimming: 3 bases; J trimming: 6 bases; junction bases outside the gene matches: 13. Germline V CDR1 and CDR2: MDHEN, SYDVKM. The CDR3 loop spans 16 amino acids. Here the CDR3 DNA reads TGTGCCAGCAGTTTCCGCCCGGGAGGGGGGCTTCTCGAGCAGTACTTC. It is translated as CASSFRPGGGLLEQYF.

The CDR3 protein is CASSITADYGYTF. Written as DNA, the CDR3 is TGTGCCAGCAGCATAACAGCAGACTATGGCTACACCTTC. This chain connects TRBV7-2 to TRBJ1-2, with D hard to call. Trimming left V 5 bases short and J 3 bases short, with 10 bases between. The germline gives CDR1 SGHTA, CDR2 FQGNSA. The CDR3 totals 13 residues. The complete variable domain, with remaining parts taken from reference TRBV7-2 and TRBJ1-2, reads GAGVSQSPSNKVTEKGKDVELRCDPISGHTALYWYRQSLGQGLEFLIYFQGNSAPDKSGLPSDRFSAERTGGSVSTLTIQRTQQEDSAVYLCASSITADYGYTFGSGTRLTVV.

The chain employs TRBV5-1 and TRBJ1-6; D remains ambiguous. The V end lost 0 bases, the J end lost 0 bases, and 16 bases lay between the germline ends. This CDR3 has 19 amino acids. Germline V gene sequence: CDR1 SGHRS, CDR2 YFSETQ. CDR3 region: CASSLGFYDPSSYNSPLHF. The DNA of the CDR3 is TGCGCCAGCAGCTTGGGCTTTTACGATCCGAGCTCCTATAATTCACCCCTCCACTTT. The full variable domain, rest sourced from reference TRBV5-1 and TRBJ1-6, is KAGVTQTPRYLIKTRGQQVTLSCSPISGHRSVSWYQQTPGQGLQFLFEYFSETQRNKGNFPGRFSGRQFSNSRSEMNVSTLELGDSALYLCASSLGFYDPSSYNSPLHFGNGTRLTVT.

The chain recombines TRBV5-1 with TRBJ2-7; D is unclear. CDR3 length: 13 residues. The V end lost 4 bases, the J end lost 4 bases, and 12 bases lay between the germline ends. CDR1 is SGHRS and CDR2 is YFSETQ in the germline V gene. In DNA, the CDR3 is TGCGCCAGCAGCCCGCCCCGAGAGTACGAGCAGTACTTC. This sequence encodes CASSPPREYEQYF.

The V and J genes are TRBV7-3 and TRBJ2-2, with TRBD1 matching over 8 bases. J gave up 9 bases and V 6 bases, and 6 bases lay outside the gene matches. The CDR3 sequence is 13 residues long. Germline V CDR1 and CDR2: SGHTA, FQGTGA. CDR3 region: CASSYGQGRELFF. For the CDR3, the DNA is TGTGCCAGCAGTTACGGACAGGGCCGGGAGCTGTTTTTT.

This rearrangement joins TRBV4-2 to TRBJ1-1; 10 bases match TRBD1. Germline V gene data show CDR1 as LGHNA and CDR2 as YNFKEQ. The length of the CDR3 is 16 residues. V shed 4 bases, J shed 4 bases, and the junction held 9 bases outside the gene matches. The CDR3 sequence: CASSPPLTGGSTEAFF. CDR3 coding DNA: TGTGCCAGCAGCCCCCCGTTGACAGGGGGCTCCACTGAAGCTTTCTTT.

The rearrangement joins TRBV5-1 to TRBJ1-2; TRBD1 agrees at 9 bases. This CDR3 contains 15 residues. The junction had 9 bases not matched to a gene; V was cut back by 5 bases and J by 4 bases. The germline V gene encodes CDR1 SGHRS and CDR2 YFSETQ. The CDR3 spells CASRQTPTGGYGYTF. As DNA, the CDR3 is TGCGCCAGCAGACAAACTCCGACAGGGGGCTATGGCTACACCTTC. Complete variable domain (other parts from reference TRBV5-1 and TRBJ1-2): KAGVTQTPRYLIKTRGQQVTLSCSPISGHRSVSWYQQTPGQGLQFLFEYFSETQRNKGNFPGRFSGRQFSNSRSEMNVSTLELGDSALYLCASRQTPTGGYGYTFGSGTRLTVV.

V usage is TRBV5-1 and J usage is TRBJ1-2; 9 nucleotides line up with TRBD1. The V segment lost 4 bases and the J segment 4 bases; nucleotides outside the gene matches: 2. Germline V gives CDR1 SGHRS, CDR2 YFSETQ. The CDR3 loop spans 13 amino acids. The CDR3 sequence: CASSPGQGYGYTF. In nucleotides, the CDR3 is TGCGCCAGCAGCCCGGGACAGGGCTATGGCTACACCTTC. The complete variable domain, with remaining parts taken from reference TRBV5-1 and TRBJ1-2, reads KAGVTQTPRYLIKTRGQQVTLSCSPISGHRSVSWYQQTPGQGLQFLFEYFSETQRNKGNFPGRFSGRQFSNSRSEMNVSTLELGDSALYLCASSPGQGYGYTFGSGTRLTVV.

J is TRBJ2-2 and V is TRBV27; TRBD2 aligns across 10 bases. This CDR3 region has 16 residues. CDR1 and CDR2 from the germline V gene are MNHEY and SMNVEV (reference sequence). V shed 5 bases and J 7 bases; nucleotides not matched to a gene: 10. CDR3 DNA sequence: TGTGCCAGCAGTCGGGGGAGCGGGGGGGCGATCGGGGAGCTGTTTTTT. Protein product: CASSRGSGGAIGELFF.

V gene TRBV6-1 combines with J gene TRBJ1-2; D ambiguous. This CDR3 contains 17 residues. Germline CDR1 MNHNS, CDR2 SASEGT. V was trimmed by 1 base and J by 0 bases, leaving 15 bases between them. This chain's CDR3 is CASSEGKRSLTNYGYTF. CDR3 sequence (DNA): TGTGCCAGCAGTGAAGGAAAGCGTTCTTTAACTAACTATGGCTACACCTTC.

V is TRBV6-6 and J is TRBJ1-4; 7 positions match TRBD1. The V segment lost 5 bases and the J segment 4 bases; nucleotides outside the gene matches: 7. Germline V gene sequence: CDR1 MNHNY, CDR2 SVGAGI (reference sequence). The CDR3 has 15 residues. Here the CDR3 reads CASSLQGNFNEKLFF. DNA of the CDR3: TGTGCCAGCAGTCTACAGGGGAATTTTAATGAAAAACTGTTTTTT.

The chain uses TRBV7-8 and TRBJ2-7, with 12 bases aligning to TRBD2. The CDR3 is made up of 18 amino acids. CDR1 and CDR2 from the germline V gene are SGHVS and FQNEAQ. V lost 0 bases to trimming and J lost 7 bases; unmatched junction nucleotides: 13. The DNA of the CDR3 is TGTGCCAGCAGCTTAGCTGCCCGGGCTAGCGGGGGGGCATGGGAGCAGTACTTC. Amino acids: CASSLAARASGGAWEQYF.

V is TRBV6-1 and J is TRBJ1-2, with 12 positions matching TRBD1. Trimming at V came to 3 bases and at J to 6 bases, leaving 2 bases not matched to a gene. The CDR3 extends over 14 amino acids. Germline values: CDR1 MNHNS, CDR2 SASEGT. CDR3 sequence: CASSEGQGADGYTF. DNA of the CDR3: TGTGCCAGCAGTGAGGGACAGGGGGCGGATGGCTACACCTTC.